This is a list of T cell receptor beta chains from one sample in a study of cytomegalovirus exposure and HLA in healthy donors. Some clones are missing from TCRdb's copy, which holds only in-frame ones; the method was immunoSEQ multiplex PCR. The repertoire holds roughly 200,000 clones, with roughly 84% as singletons. The sequenced sample consisted of PBMCs. The receptor set was obtained from a man aged 50 or older in good health and CMV-seronegative. The CDR3 runs from the conserved cysteine through the conserved F or W. The order of the fields is V gene, J gene, D gene, clone size, CDR3 DNA, CDR3 protein. A D gene is named only where the DNA matches it firmly. Clone size is not always given. Where it is, it says once, few, many or a class for expanded clones.

TRBV28,TRBJ2-7,.,few,TGTGCCAGCAGTTTCTCGCGGGGTTACGAGCAGTACTTC,CASSFSRGYEQYF
TRBV11-2,TRBJ2-7,TRBD2,.,TGTGCCAGCAGCTCGACCTCTAGCGGGGGCTACGAGCAGTACTTC,CASSSTSSGGYEQYF
TRBV10-3,TRBJ2-5,.,.,TGTGCCATCAGTGAGTCGTTGATAGGGGGGGAACCCTTGCACGAGACCCAGTACTTC,CAISESLIGGEPLHETQYF
TRBV5-1,TRBJ2-7,.,.,TGCGCCAGCAGCTTGCTCCCAACCTACGAGCAGTACTTC,CASSLLPTYEQYF
TRBV5-1,TRBJ2-3,.,.,TGCGCCAGCAGCGGGGACTCTTCGGGTACGCAGTATTTT,CASSGDSSGTQYF
TRBV6-7,TRBJ2-7,TRBD2,few,TGTGCCAGCAGACCTGGACTAGCGGGAGGCCCAATAATTGACTACGAGCAGTACTTC,CASRPGLAGGPIIDYEQYF
TRBV2,TRBJ1-2,TRBD1,.,TGTGCCAGCAGTGAACCGAGACAGGGAGCTAACTATGGCTACACCTTC,CASSEPRQGANYGYTF
TRBV27,TRBJ2-3,.,.,TGTGCCAGCAGGTTAAGAGTGACAAGCCTCACAGATACGCAGTATTTT,CASRLRVTSLTDTQYF
TRBV6-1,TRBJ1-6,.,.,TGTGCCAGCAGTCCGGACAGAAACTATAATTCACCCCTCCACTTT,CASSPDRNYNSPLHF
TRBV2,TRBJ1-4,.,.,TGTGCCAGCAGTGAACAGGATGAAAAACTGTTTTTT,CASSEQDEKLFF
TRBV7-8,TRBJ1-2,TRBD1,.,TGTGCCAGCAGCTTAACCGGGACAGGGGGTTACTATGGCTACACCTTC,CASSLTGTGGYYGYTF
TRBV5-1,TRBJ2-2,TRBD1,few,TGCGCCAGCAGCTCGGGACAGGGGGGGACCGGGGAGCTGTTTTTT,CASSSGQGGTGELFF
TRBV6-1,TRBJ2-2,.,.,TGTGCCAGCACCATTACCGGGGAGCTGTTTTTT,CASTITGELFF
TRBV11-2,TRBJ1-2,.,.,TGTGCCAGCAGCCCCAGGGGCGGTAACTATGGCTACACCTTC,CASSPRGGNYGYTF
TRBV28,TRBJ1-4,TRBD1,.,TGTGCCAGCAGACTTCAGGGGGCTACTAATGAAAAACTGTTTTTT,CASRLQGATNEKLFF
TRBV7-3,TRBJ2-1,TRBD2,.,TGTGCCAGCACGGACTCTAGCGGAAGCTCCTACAATGAGCAGTTCTTC,CASTDSSGSSYNEQFF
TRBV9,TRBJ2-2,TRBD2,.,TGTGCCAGCAGCCCCGGGACTAGCGGGAGGGCAGGCACCGGGGAGCTGTTTTTT,CASSPGTSGRAGTGELFF
TRBV12-5,TRBJ1-1,.,.,TGTGCTAGTGGTTCGGGGTTTAGGAACACTGAAGCTTTCTTT,CASGSGFRNTEAFF
TRBV10-3,TRBJ2-7,TRBD1,few,TGTGCCATCAGCCCCCGGGACAGGGGGGTGTACGAGCAGTACTTC,CAISPRDRGVYEQYF
TRBV27,TRBJ2-3,.,.,TGTGCCAGCAGTTTTTGGGTCGGGGATACGCAGTATTTT,CASSFWVGDTQYF
TRBV28,TRBJ2-1,.,.,TGTGCCAGCAGTTCCCCGTTCAGCTCCTACAATGAGCAGTTCTTC,CASSSPFSSYNEQFF
TRBV9,TRBJ2-3,TRBD2,.,TGTGCCAGCAGCGTAGGAGGGTCTAGCGGGAGGGCCGCAGATACGCAGTATTTT,CASSVGGSSGRAADTQYF
TRBV6-5,TRBJ2-2,TRBD1,.,TGTGCCAGCACCTCGGACAGGGGAACCGGGGAGCTGTTTTTT,CASTSDRGTGELFF
TRBV11-2,TRBJ2-7,TRBD1,.,TGTGCCAGCAGTTACCGACAGGGAGACTACGAGCAGTACTTC,CASSYRQGDYEQYF
TRBV28,TRBJ1-5,.,few,TGTGCCAGCAGTTTTTCTGGAGGCCCGTTCAATCAGCCCCAGCATTTT,CASSFSGGPFNQPQHF
TRBV5-4,TRBJ2-7,.,.,TGTGCCAGCAGCCAGGACAGCCACGAGCAGTACTTC,CASSQDSHEQYF
TRBV6-4,TRBJ2-3,TRBD1,.,TGTGCCAGCAGTGTCGAACAGGGGACAGATACGCAGTATTTT,CASSVEQGTDTQYF
TRBV30,TRBJ2-3,TRBD2,.,TGTGCCTGGAGTTTGACTAGCGTCACAGATACGCAGTATTTT,CAWSLTSVTDTQYF